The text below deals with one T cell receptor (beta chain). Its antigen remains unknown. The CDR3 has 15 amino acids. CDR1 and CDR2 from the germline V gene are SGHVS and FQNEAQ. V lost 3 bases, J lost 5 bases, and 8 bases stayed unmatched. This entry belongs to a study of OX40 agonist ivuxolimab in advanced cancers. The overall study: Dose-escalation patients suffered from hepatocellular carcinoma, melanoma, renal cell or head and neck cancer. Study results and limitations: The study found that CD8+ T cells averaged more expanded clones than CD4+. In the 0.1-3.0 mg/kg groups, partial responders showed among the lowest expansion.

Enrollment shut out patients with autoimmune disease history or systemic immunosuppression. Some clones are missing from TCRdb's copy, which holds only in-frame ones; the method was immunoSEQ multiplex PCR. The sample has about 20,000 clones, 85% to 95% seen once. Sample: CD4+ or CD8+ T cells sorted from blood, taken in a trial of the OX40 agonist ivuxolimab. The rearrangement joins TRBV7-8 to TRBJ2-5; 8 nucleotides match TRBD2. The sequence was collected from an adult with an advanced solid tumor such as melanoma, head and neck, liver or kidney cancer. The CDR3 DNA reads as TGTGCCAGCAGCTTTACCCCCGGACTAGCTGAGACCCAGTACTTC. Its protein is CASSFTPGLAETQYF. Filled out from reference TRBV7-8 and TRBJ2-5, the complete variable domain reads GAGVSQSPRYKVAKRGQDVALRCDPISGHVSLFWYQQALGQGPEFLTYFQNEAQLDKSGLPSDRFFAERPEGSVSTLKIQRTQQEDSAVYLCASSFTPGLAETQYFGPGTRLLVL.